This TCR beta chain was captured by sequencing in a study of cytomegalovirus exposure and HLA in healthy donors. Study details: Early released data comprised tens of millions of unique TCRs from HLA-typed donors.

General study findings and limits: Cytomegalovirus association was assigned to 150 to 200 TCR beta chains. In a later analysis, HLA-associated beta chains showed higher expansion and lower generation probabilities than comparable chains. There were reportedly fewer N-insertions in an Asian-associated ancestry cluster than the roughly 670-donor mean, in a later analysis.

Germline-derived CDR1 and CDR2 are SGHRS and YFSETQ. Trimming shortened V by 4 bases and J by 4 bases, and 7 bases separated the two germline ends. The CDR3 has 12 residues. Regarding this clone: Its antigen is unidentified.

13 Jbeta primers and 60 Vbeta primers were used for the PCR. Profiling relied on immunoSEQ multiplex PCR, and the TCRdb table lists in-frame clones only, not all of them. This sample yields about 110,000 clones, of which 60% to 85% are seen a single time; 2.5% to 3% belongs to the top ten. The sequence was collected from a male donor in good health and CMV-seropositive. The chain couples TRBV5-1 to TRBJ2-3; D remains ambiguous. Sequencing was carried out using PBMCs. CDR3 protein: CASSAVADTQYF. CDR3 coding DNA: TGCGCCAGCAGCGCGGTGGCAGATACGCAGTATTTT.